This T cell receptor beta chain comes out of a study of regulatory T cells in long-lasting Graves disease. In its sample, this clonotype was seen a few times. Researchers made TCR beta libraries by using iRepertoire HTBI primers and running Arm-PCR on CDR3 regions. Authors' methods: Spanning all samples, the identified segments comprised 60 to 80 TRBV and more than 11 TRBJ. MiXCR, applied by TCRdb to the multiplex PCR reads, yields one record per CDR3 protein. TCRdb, not the authors, supplied the V and J calls. The sample holds approximately 690,000 distinct CDR3 sequences; 30% are singletons and the top ten take 35% to 55%. Time point noted: persistent/refractory GD, antithyroid drugs over 5 years with positive TRAb. Generation of the TCR library employed RNA extracted from PBMCs. Investigators report Graves' disease was diagnosed under American Thyroid Association guidelines. EDTA tubes were used for drawing around 9.7 milliliters of peripheral blood.

This TCR derives from a female donor with Graves disease. This specimen was peripheral blood mononuclear cells (PBMCs), taken when the disease was refractory, from a patient treated with antithyroid drugs.

This CDR3 is CASSPIGGNFQYEQYF. CDR3 sequence (DNA): TGCGCCAGCAGCCCAATCGGCGGGAACTTTCAATACGAGCAGTACTTC. The chain has TRBV5-1 and TRBJ2-7, with TRBD2 as a possible D gene (6 bases). Germline CDR1 and CDR2: SGHRS and YFSETQ. V lost 4 bases to trimming and J lost 4 bases, with 21 bases between them. The CDR3 covers 16 residues.